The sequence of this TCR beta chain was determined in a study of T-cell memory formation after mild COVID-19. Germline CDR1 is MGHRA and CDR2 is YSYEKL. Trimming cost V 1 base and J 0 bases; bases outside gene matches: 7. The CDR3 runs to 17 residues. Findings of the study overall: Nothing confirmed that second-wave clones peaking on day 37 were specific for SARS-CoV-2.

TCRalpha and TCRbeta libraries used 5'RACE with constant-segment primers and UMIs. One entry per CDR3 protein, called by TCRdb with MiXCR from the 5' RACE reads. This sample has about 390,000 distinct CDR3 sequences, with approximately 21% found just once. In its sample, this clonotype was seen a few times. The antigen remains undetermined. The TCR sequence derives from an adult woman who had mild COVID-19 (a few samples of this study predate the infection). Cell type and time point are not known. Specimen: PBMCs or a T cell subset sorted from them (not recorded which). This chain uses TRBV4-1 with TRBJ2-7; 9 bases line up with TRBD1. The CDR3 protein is CASSQVSGTGSSYEQYF. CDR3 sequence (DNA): TGCGCCAGCAGCCAAGTTTCTGGGACAGGGAGCTCCTACGAGCAGTACTTC.